This T cell receptor beta chain derives from a study of T-cell reconstitution after alpha-beta-depleted transplantation in children. Study observations and caveats: Counts and diversity of T cells one year after transplant came mostly from newly produced T cells. There were reportedly several hundred expanded graft clones from which alpha-beta T cells came about two months after transplant.

Unique molecular identifiers were used to barcode this TCRbeta library. TCRdb ran MiXCR on the PCR reads and lists one entry per CDR3 protein. In the table there are about 420,000 distinct CDR3 sequences, around 15% of which are singletons. About this clonotype itself: Antigen: not known.

The starting material was PBMCs, mostly from graft donor cells, obtained 360 days after TCRalphabeta/CD19-depleted stem cell transplant. The receptor was isolated from a boy younger than two who had a stem cell transplant for Wiskott-Aldrich syndrome, so the T cells may come from the graft donor.

CDR3 nucleotides: TGCGCCAGCACCAGGACCGAATCTGGGGCCAACGTCCTGACTTTC. Protein product: CASTRTESGANVLTF. The chain is built from TRBV10-2 and TRBJ2-6; no clear D gene. This CDR3 is 15 amino acids long. Germline CDR1 WSHSY, CDR2 SAAADI. Trimming cost V 7 bases and J 1 base, with 11 bases left between them.